This TCR beta chain emerged from a study of control samples from healthy donors and cancer patients. Per germline, CDR1 SGHNT and CDR2 YYREEE (reference sequence). J gave up 0 bases and V 4 bases, and 6 bases lay outside the gene matches. The CDR3 extends over 15 amino acids. Sequenced by immunoSEQ multiplex PCR; TCRdb stores in-frame clones only, minus some. The table includes about 40,000 clones, roughly nine tenths detected once. The sample was blood. J is TRBJ1-2 and V is TRBV5-4; 7 bases line up with TRBD1. This receptor was identified in a woman in her 50s in good health. The CDR3 is CASSRDSTSNYGYTF. CDR3 DNA: TGTGCCAGCAGCCGGGACAGCACATCTAACTATGGCTACACCTTC.